The clone carrying this T cell receptor beta chain showed up many times. Its antigen is not identified. The data derive from a study of metastatic and nonmetastatic thyroid tumors. Whole-study context: The comparison covered peripheral blood and tumor or nodule tissue in malignant and benign thyroid patients. Broader study findings: Benign nodules reportedly had significantly lower TCR beta diversity than malignant thyroid tumors in blood and tumor.

In the original workflow: Researchers built a distant-metastasis classifier for papillary thyroid cancer that drew on CDR3 differences across clinicopathological groups. TCRdb called clones again from the PCR reads with MiXCR. TCRdb's processing, not the authors', yielded these V and J calls. The table has approximately 38,000 clones, approximately 31% seen once. Unmatched junction bases numbered 10, after V lost 0 bases and J lost 2 bases. CDR3 length: 19 residues. Germline values: CDR1 MDHEN, CDR2 SYDVKM. Each patient came to thyroid surgery without any prior treatment (of any kind). This chain links TRBV28 with TRBJ2-3; 11 bases fit TRBD2. Sequenced material: tumor tissue. The sequence was collected from a female donor with papillary thyroid cancer or a benign thyroid nodule (not recorded which). Some clones in this sample may be carry-over from other donors' samples. CDR3 loop: CASSLWGLAAPDLTDTQYF. For the CDR3, the DNA is TGTGCCAGCAGTTTATGGGGACTAGCGGCACCGGACCTCACAGATACGCAGTATTTT. Looking up the rest from reference TRBV28 and TRBJ2-3 gives the full variable domain: DVKVTQSSRYLVKRTGEKVFLECVQDMDHENMFWYRQDPGLGLRLIYFSYDVKMKEKGDIPEGYSVSREKKERFSLILESASTNQTSMYLCASSLWGLAAPDLTDTQYFGPGTRLTVL.